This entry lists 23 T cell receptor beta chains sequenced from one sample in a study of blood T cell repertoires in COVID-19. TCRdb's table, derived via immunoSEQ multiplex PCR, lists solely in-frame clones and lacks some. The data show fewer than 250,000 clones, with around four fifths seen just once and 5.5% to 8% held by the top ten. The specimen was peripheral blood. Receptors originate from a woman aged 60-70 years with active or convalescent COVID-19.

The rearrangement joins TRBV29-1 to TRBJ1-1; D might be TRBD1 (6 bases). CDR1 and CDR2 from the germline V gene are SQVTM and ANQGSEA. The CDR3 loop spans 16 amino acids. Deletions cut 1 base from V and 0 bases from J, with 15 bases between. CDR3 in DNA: TGCAGCGTTGAAGTTCTAAGGGACACTATGAACACTGAAGCTTTCTTT. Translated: CSVEVLRDTMNTEAFF.

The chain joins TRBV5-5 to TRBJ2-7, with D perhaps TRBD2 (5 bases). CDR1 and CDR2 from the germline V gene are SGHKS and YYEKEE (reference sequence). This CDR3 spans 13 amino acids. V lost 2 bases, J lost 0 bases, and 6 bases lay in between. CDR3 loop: CASSFDYSYEQYV. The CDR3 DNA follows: TGTGCCAGCAGCTTTGACTACTCCTACGAGCAGTACGTC.

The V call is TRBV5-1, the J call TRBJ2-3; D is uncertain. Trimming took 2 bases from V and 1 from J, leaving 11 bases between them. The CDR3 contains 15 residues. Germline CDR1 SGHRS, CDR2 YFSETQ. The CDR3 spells CASSLSTVGTDTQYF. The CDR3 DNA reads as TGCGCCAGCAGCTTAAGCACCGTGGGCACAGATACGCAGTATTTT. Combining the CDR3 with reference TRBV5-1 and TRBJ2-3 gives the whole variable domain KAGVTQTPRYLIKTRGQQVTLSCSPISGHRSVSWYQQTPGQGLQFLFEYFSETQRNKGNFPGRFSGRQFSNSRSEMNVSTLELGDSALYLCASSLSTVGTDTQYFGPGTRLTVL.

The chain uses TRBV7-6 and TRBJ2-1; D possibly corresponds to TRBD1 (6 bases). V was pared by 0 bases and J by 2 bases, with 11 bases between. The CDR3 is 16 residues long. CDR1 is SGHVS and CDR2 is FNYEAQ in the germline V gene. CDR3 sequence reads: CASSLAVGGAYNEQFF. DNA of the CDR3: TGTGCCAGCAGCTTAGCCGTTGGGGGCGCCTACAATGAGCAGTTCTTC.

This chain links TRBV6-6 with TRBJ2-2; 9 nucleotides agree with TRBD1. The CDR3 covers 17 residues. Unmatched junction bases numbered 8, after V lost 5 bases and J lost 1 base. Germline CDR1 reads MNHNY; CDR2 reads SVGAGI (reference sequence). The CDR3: CASSPLWDRVNTGELFF. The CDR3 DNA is TGTGCCAGCAGTCCCCTTTGGGACAGGGTGAACACCGGGGAGCTGTTTTTT.

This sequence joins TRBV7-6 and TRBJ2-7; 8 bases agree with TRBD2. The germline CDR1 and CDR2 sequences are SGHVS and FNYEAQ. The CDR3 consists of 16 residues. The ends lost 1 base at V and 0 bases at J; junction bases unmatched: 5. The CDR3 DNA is TGTGCCAGCAGCTTAGGGGAGCGGGAGTCCTCCTACGAGCAGTACTTC. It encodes CASSLGERESSYEQYF.

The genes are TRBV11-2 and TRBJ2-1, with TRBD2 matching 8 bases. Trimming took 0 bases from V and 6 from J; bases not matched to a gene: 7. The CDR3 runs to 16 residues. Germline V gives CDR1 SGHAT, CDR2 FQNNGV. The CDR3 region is CASSLDSGGGTNEQFF. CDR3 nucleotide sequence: TGTGCCAGCAGCTTAGATTCGGGGGGGGGCACCAATGAGCAGTTCTTC.

CDR3 nucleotides: TGCAGCGTTCTGCTCCCCAGGGGCGAGCAGTACGTC. This translates into CSVLLPRGEQYV. This chain joins TRBV29-1 and TRBJ2-7; possible D gene TRBD1, 6 bases. Germline V gene data show CDR1 as SQVTM and CDR2 as ANQGSEA. The CDR3 has 12 residues. The V and J ends lost 5 bases and 6 bases respectively, with 14 bases between them.

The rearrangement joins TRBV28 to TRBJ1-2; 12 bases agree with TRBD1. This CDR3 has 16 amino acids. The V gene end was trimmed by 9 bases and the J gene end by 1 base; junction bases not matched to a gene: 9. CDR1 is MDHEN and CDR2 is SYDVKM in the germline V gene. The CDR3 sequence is CASTTGTGGFNYGYTF. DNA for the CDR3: TGTGCCAGTACAACGGGGACAGGGGGCTTTAACTATGGCTACACCTTC.

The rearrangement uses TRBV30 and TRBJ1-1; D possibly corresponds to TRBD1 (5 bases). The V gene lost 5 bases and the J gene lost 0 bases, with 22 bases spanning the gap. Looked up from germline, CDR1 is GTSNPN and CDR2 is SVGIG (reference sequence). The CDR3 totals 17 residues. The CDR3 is CAWEESGTRGMNTEAFF. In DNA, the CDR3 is TGTGCCTGGGAAGAGTCCGGGACCCGGGGGATGAACACTGAAGCTTTCTTT.

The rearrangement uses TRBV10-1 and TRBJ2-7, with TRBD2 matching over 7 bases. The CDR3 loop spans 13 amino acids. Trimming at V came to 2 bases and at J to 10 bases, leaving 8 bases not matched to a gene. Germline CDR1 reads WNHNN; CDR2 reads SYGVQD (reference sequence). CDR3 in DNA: TGCGCCAGCAGTGAGGCAGAGACTAGCATACAGTACTTC. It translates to CASSEAETSIQYF.

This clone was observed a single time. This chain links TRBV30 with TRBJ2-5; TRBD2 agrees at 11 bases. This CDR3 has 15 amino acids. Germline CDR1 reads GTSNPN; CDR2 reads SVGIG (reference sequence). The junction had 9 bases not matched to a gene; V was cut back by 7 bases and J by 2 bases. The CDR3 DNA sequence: TGTGCCTCCAGGGGGGGACTAGCGGAACAAGAGACCCAGTACTTC. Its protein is CASRGGLAEQETQYF.

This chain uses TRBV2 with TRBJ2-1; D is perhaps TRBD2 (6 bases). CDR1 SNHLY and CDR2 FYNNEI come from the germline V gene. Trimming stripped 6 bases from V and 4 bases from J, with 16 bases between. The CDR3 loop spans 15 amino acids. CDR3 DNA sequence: TGTGCCAGCAGCCTCAGGCGGGACTCATACAATGAGCAGTTCTTC. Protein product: CASSLRRDSYNEQFF.

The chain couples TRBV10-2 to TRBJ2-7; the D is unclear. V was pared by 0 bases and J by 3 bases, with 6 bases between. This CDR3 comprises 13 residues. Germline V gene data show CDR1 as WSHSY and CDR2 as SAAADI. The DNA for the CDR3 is TGCGCCAGCAGTGAGTCTCCAGACTACGAGCAGTACTTC. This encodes CASSESPDYEQYF.

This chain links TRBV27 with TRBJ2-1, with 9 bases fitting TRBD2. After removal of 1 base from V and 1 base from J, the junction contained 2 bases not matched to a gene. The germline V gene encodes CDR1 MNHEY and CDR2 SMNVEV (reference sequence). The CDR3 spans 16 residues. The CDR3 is CASSLWAGGSYNEQFF. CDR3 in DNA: TGTGCCAGCAGTTTATGGGCGGGAGGGTCCTACAATGAGCAGTTCTTC.

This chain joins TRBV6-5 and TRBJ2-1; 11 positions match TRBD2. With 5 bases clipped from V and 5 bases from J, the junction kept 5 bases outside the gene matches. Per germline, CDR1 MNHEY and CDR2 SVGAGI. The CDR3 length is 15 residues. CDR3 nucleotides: TGTGCCAGCAGTCCACTAGCGGGAGTCAACAATGAGCAGTTCTTC. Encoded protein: CASSPLAGVNNEQFF.

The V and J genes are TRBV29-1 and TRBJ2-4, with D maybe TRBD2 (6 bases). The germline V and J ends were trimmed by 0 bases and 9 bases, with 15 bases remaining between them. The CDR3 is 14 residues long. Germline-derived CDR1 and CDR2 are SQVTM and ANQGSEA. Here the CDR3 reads CSVEESRGSTIQYF. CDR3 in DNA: TGCAGCGTTGAAGAATCCCGGGGGTCCACCATTCAGTACTTC. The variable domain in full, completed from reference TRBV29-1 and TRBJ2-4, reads SAVISQKPSRDICQRGTSLTIQCQVDSQVTMMFWYRQQPGQSLTLIATANQGSEATYESGFVIDKFPISRPNLTFSTLTVSNMSPEDSSIYLCSVEESRGSTIQYFGAGTRLSVL.

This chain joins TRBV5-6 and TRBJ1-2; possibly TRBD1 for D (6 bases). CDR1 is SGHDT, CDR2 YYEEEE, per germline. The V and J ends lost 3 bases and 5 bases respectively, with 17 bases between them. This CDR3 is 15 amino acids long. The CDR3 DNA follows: TGTGCCAGCAGCTCTGGGGGGGCGCTTTATTATGGCTACACCTTC. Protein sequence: CASSSGGALYYGYTF.

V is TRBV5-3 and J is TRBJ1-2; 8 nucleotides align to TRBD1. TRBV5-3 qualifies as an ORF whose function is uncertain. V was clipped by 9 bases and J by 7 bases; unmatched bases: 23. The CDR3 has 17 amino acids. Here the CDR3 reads CAKNISRAGGAIRGYTF. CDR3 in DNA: TGTGCCAAAAACATTTCGAGGGCAGGGGGCGCGATACGTGGCTACACCTTC.

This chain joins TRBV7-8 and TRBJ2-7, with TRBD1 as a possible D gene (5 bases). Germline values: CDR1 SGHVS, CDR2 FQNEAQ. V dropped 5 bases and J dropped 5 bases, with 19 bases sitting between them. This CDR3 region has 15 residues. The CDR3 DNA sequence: TGTGCCAGCAGCCTATCCGGCAGGGTGGTCCACGAGCAGTACGTC. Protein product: CASSLSGRVVHEQYV.

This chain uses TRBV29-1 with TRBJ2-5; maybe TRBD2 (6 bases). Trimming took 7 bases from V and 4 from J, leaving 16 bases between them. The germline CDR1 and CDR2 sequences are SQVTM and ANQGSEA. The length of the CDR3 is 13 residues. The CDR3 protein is CSATSGDTETQYF. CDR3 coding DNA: TGCAGCGCAACCTCGGGGGATACAGAGACCCAGTACTTC.

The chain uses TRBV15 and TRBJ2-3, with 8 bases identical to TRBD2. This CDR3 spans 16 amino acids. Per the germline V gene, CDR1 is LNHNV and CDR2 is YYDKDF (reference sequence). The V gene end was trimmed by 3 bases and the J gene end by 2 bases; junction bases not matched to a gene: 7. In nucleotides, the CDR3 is TGTGCCACCAGCAGGGGTAGCGGGGAAGACACAGATACGCAGTATTTT. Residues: CATSRGSGEDTDTQYF.

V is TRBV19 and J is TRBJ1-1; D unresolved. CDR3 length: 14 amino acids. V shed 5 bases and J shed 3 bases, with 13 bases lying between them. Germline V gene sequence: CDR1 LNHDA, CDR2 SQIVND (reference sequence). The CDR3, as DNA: TGTGCCAGTAGTCCGTCCTGGCGGGACACTGAAGCTTTCTTT. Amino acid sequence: CASSPSWRDTEAFF.